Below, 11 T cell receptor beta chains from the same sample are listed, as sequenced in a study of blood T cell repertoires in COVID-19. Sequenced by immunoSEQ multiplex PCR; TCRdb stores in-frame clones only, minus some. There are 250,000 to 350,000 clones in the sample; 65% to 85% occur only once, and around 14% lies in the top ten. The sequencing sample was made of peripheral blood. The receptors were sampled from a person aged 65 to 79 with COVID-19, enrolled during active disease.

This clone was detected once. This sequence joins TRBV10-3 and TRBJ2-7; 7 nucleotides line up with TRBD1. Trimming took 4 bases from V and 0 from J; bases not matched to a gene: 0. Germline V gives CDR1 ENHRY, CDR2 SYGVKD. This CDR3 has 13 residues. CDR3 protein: CAISGDSSYEQYF. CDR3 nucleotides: TGTGCCATCAGTGGGGACAGCTCCTACGAGCAGTACTTC.

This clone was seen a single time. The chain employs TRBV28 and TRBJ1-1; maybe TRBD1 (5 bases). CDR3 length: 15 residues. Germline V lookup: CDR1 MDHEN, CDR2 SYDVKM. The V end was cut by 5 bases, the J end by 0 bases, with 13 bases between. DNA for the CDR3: TGTGCCAGCAGTGCGTACAGGAAGATGAACACTGAAGCTTTCTTT. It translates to CASSAYRKMNTEAFF.

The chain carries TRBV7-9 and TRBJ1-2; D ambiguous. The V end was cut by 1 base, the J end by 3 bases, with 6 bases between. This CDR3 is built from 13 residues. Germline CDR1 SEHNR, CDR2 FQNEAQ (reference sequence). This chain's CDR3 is CASSLESDYGYTF. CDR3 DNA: TGTGCCAGCAGCTTAGAATCTGACTATGGCTACACCTTC. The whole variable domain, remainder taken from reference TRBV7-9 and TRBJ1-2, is DTGVSQNPRHKITKRGQNVTFRCDPISEHNRLYWYRQTLGQGPEFLTYFQNEAQLEKSRLLSDRFSAERPKGSFSTLEIQRTEQGDSAMYLCASSLESDYGYTFGSGTRLTVV.

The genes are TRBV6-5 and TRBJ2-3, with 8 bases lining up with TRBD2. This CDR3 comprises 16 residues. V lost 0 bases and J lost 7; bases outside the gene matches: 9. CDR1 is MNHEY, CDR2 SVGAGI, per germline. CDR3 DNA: TGTGCCAGCAGTTACTCGGGCGGGGGGTCGTCGAATACGCAGTATTTT. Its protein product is CASSYSGGGSSNTQYF.

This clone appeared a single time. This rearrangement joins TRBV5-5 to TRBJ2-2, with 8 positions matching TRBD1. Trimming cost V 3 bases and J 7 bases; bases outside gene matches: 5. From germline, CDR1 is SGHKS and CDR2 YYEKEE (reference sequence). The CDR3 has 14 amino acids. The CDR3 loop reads CASSWQGADGELFF. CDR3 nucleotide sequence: TGTGCCAGCAGCTGGCAGGGGGCTGACGGGGAGCTGTTTTTT. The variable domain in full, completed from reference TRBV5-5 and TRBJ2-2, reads DAGVTQSPTHLIKTRGQQVTLRCSPISGHKSVSWYQQVLGQGPQFIFQYYEKEERGRGNFPDRFSARQFPNYSSELNVNALLLGDSALYLCASSWQGADGELFFGEGSRLTVL.

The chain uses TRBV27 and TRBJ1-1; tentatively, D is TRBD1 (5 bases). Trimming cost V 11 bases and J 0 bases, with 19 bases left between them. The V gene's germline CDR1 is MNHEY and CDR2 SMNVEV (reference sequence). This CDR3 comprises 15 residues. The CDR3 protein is CASRDYRGMNTEAFF. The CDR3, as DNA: TGTGCCTCCAGGGACTACAGAGGGATGAACACTGAAGCTTTCTTT.

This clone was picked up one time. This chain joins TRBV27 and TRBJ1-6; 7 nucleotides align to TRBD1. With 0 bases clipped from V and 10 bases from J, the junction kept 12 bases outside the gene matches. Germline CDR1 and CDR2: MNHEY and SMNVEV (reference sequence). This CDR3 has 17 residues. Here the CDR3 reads CASSLSPKFRQGSPLHF. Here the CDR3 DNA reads TGTGCCAGCAGTTTATCCCCCAAGTTTCGACAGGGATCACCCCTCCACTTT.

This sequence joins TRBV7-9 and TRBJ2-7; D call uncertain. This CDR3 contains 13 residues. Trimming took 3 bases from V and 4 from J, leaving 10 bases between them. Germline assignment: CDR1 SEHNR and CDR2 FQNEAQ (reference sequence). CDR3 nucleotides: TGTGCCAGCAGCTTCGCCAACACGTACGAGCAGTACTTC. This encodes CASSFANTYEQYF. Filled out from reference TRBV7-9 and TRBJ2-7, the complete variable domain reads DTGVSQNPRHKITKRGQNVTFRCDPISEHNRLYWYRQTLGQGPEFLTYFQNEAQLEKSRLLSDRFSAERPKGSFSTLEIQRTEQGDSAMYLCASSFANTYEQYFGPGTRLTVT.

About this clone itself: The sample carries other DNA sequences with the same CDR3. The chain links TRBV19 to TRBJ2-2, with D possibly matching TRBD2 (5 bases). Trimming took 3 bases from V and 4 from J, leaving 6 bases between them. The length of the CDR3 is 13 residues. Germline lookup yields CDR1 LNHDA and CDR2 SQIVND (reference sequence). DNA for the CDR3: TGTGCCAGTAGTATTCGGGGCACCGGGGAGCTGTTTTTT. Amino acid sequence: CASSIRGTGELFF. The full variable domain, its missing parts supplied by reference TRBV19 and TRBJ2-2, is DGGITQSPKYLFRKEGQNVTLSCEQNLNHDAMYWYRQDPGQGLRLIYYSQIVNDFQKGDIAEGYSVSREKKESFPLTVTSAQKNPTAFYLCASSIRGTGELFFGEGSRLTVL.

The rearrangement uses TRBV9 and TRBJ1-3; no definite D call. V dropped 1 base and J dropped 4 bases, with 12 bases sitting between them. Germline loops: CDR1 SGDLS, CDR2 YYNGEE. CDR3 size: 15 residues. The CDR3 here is CASSVKGSGGNTIYF. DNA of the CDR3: TGTGCCAGCAGCGTAAAGGGAAGCGGCGGAAACACCATATATTTT.

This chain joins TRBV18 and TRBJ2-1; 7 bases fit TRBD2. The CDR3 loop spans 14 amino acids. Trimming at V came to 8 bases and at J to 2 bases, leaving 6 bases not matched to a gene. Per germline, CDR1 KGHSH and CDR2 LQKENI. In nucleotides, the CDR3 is TGTGCCAGCACCACAGCGGGAACCTACAATGAGCAGTTCTTC. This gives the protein CASTTAGTYNEQFF.